This T cell receptor (beta chain) was documented in a study of CD8 T cells in ankylosing spondylitis. Germline lookup yields CDR1 SGHRS and CDR2 YFSETQ. This CDR3 has 15 amino acids. Trimming pared 3 bases from V and 5 bases from J, leaving 14 bases between. The table lists this clonotype with many counts. Its antigen is as yet unknown. General study points: Certain motif variants had earlier appeared in reactive arthritis synovial fluid and blood.

Each TCR beta library was made by quantitative 5'-RACE that incorporated molecular barcodes. TCRdb recomputed calls from the 5' RACE reads with MiXCR, one row per CDR3 protein. The repertoire consists of 150,000 to 200,000 distinct CDR3 sequences, with roughly a third occurring once and the leading ten covering 6%. The sequence was collected from a male donor with ankylosing spondylitis. V and J are TRBV5-1 and TRBJ1-4; D not resolved. Sequencing used synovial fluid, either unsorted or a sorted T cell fraction (not recorded which). Written as DNA, the CDR3 is TGCGCCAGCAGCTCTCCGGACGGTCTCAATGAAAAACTGTTTTTT. Amino acid sequence: CASSSPDGLNEKLFF.